This paragraph covers one TCR beta chain sequence. The sample originates from a study of early T cells in non-severe SARS-CoV-2 infection. Via MiXCR, TCRdb re-called the 5' RACE reads, giving one row per CDR3 protein. In the table there are roughly 66,000 distinct CDR3 sequences, roughly 9.1% of which are singletons. Germline V lookup: CDR1 SEHNR, CDR2 FQNEAQ (reference sequence). J lost 4 bases, V lost 10 bases, and 5 bases had no gene match. There are 13 residues in the CDR3. V gene TRBV7-9 combines with J gene TRBJ2-5, with 11 bases that match TRBD2. The TCR sequence derives from an adult who was a healthcare worker with PCR-confirmed SARS-CoV-2 infection or an uninfected control (not recorded which). Material: whole blood. In DNA, the CDR3 is TGTGCCACAGATACTAGCGGGAGAGAGACCCAGTACTTC. Protein: CATDTSGRETQYF.